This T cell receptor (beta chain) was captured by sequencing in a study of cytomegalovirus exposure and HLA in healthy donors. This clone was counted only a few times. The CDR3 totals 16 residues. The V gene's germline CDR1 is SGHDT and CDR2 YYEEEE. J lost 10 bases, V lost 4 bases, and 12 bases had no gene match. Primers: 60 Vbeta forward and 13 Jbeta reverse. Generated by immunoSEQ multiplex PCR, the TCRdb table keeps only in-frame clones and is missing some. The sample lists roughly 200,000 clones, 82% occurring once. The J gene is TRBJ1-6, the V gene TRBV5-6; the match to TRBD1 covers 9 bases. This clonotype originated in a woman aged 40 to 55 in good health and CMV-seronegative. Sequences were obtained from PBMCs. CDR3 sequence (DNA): TGTGCCAGCAGCCCAAGACAGGGGGATTTGTCGTCACCCCTCCACTTT. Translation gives CASSPRQGDLSSPLHF.